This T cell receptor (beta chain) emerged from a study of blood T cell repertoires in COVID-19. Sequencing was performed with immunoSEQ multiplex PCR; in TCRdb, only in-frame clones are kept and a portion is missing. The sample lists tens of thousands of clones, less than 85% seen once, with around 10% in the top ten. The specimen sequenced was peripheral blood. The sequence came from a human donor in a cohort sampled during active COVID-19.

As DNA, the CDR3 is TGTGCCAGCAGCTTGACCGGGACAGGGGAAGGGGAGCTGTTTTTT. It codes for CASSLTGTGEGELFF. The J gene is TRBJ2-2, the V gene TRBV11-2, with 10 bases lining up with TRBD1. Trimming took 3 bases from V and 8 from J; bases not matched to a gene: 6. This CDR3 has 15 residues. Germline assignment: CDR1 SGHAT and CDR2 FQNNGV.